This T cell receptor (beta chain) emerged from a study of blood T cell repertoires in COVID-19. Study-wide background: Acute and convalescent COVID-19 specimens originated in the United States, Italy and Spain. PBMCs, B-cell-depleted T cells, or T cells provided the cDNA or gDNA that made up the material.

Original processing notes: The authors estimated nucleated cell counts from reference gene primer amplification. Repertoires were generated with immunoSEQ multiplex PCR, while TCRdb's copy carries only in-frame clones and drops some. The DNA was the basis for D and trimming; V, J and clone size are from that table. The sample yields approximately 100,000 clones, 65% to 85% seen once. Trimming shortened V by 7 bases and J by 3 bases, and 10 bases separated the two germline ends. Per the germline V gene, CDR1 is SEHNR and CDR2 is FQNEAQ (reference sequence). The CDR3 length is 13 residues. The chain recombines TRBV7-9 with TRBJ2-1; D is ambiguous. The sequenced sample consisted of peripheral blood. The sequence was obtained from a woman aged 55-70 years with acute or convalescent COVID-19. The CDR3 nucleotides are TGTGCCAGCAATTTACAGCACTACAATGAGCAGTTCTTC. Translated, it gives CASNLQHYNEQFF.